These T cell receptor beta chains were read from a single sample in a study of blood T cell repertoires in COVID-19. The method was immunoSEQ multiplex PCR; TCRdb's version includes in-frame clones alone and lacks a portion of them. The repertoire consists of approximately 63,000 clones, with over 75% occurring once and the leading ten covering 15% to 20%. Material: peripheral blood. Receptors were obtained from a woman in her sixties or seventies with COVID-19, enrolled during active disease. Both conserved end residues are part of each CDR3. D genes are given only for firm matches. Clone size is not always given. Where it is, it says once, few, many or a class for expanded clones.

len	j_gene	v_gene	d_gene	abundance	CDR3aa	CDR3nt
17	TRBJ2-1	TRBV9	TRBD2	once	CASSLGLAGGNYNEQFF	TGTGCCAGCAGCTTGGGACTAGCGGGAGGGAATTACAATGAGCAGTTCTTC
14	TRBJ1-2	TRBV6-6	TRBD1	once	CASSTTGGSYGYTF	TGTGCCAGCAGTACGACAGGGGGCAGCTATGGCTACACCTTC
14	TRBJ2-7	TRBV9	-	-	CASSVGQGNYEQYF	TGTGCCAGCAGCGTAGGGCAGGGGAACTACGAGCAGTACTTC
17	TRBJ2-7	TRBV4-3	TRBD2	-	CASSQGLAGPTSYEQYF	TGCGCCAGCAGCCAGGGACTAGCGGGCCCGACCTCCTACGAGCAGTACTTC
13	TRBJ2-7	TRBV5-6	TRBD1	-	CASSRDRGDEQYF	TGTGCCAGCAGCCGGGACAGGGGGGACGAGCAGTACTTC
14	TRBJ1-4	TRBV7-2	TRBD1	-	CASSKTGAQEKLFF	TGTGCCAGCAGCAAAACAGGGGCCCAAGAAAAACTGTTTTTT
14	TRBJ2-1	TRBV6-5	TRBD2	-	CASSRTSEYNEQFF	TGTGCCAGCAGCCGGACTAGCGAGTACAATGAGCAGTTCTTC
15	TRBJ2-7	TRBV24-1	TRBD1	-	CATSDSTGAAYEQYF	TGTGCCACCAGTGACTCGACAGGGGCCGCCTACGAGCAGTACTTC
10	TRBJ2-7	TRBV29-1	-	-	CSAAEYEQYF	TGCAGCGCTGCCGAGTACGAGCAGTACTTC
17	TRBJ2-1	TRBV12-2	-	-	CASRLVASGSSYNEQFF	-
12	TRBJ1-1	TRBV18	-	-	CASSPGDIEAFF	TGTGCCAGCTCACCCGGGGACATTGAAGCTTTCTTT
17	TRBJ2-1	TRBV7-6	TRBD2	-	CASSLRSGSSSYNEQFF	TGTGCCAGCAGCTTGCGCAGCGGGAGTAGCTCCTACAATGAGCAGTTCTTC
15	TRBJ1-2	TRBV6-5	-	few	CASSPSGGRSYGYTF	TGTGCCAGCAGTCCTAGCGGAGGCAGGAGTTATGGCTACACCTTC
14	TRBJ1-1	TRBV7-2	-	once	CASSSRGGNTEAFF	TGTGCCAGCAGCTCCCGAGGGGGGAACACTGAAGCTTTCTTT
14	TRBJ2-7	TRBV2	TRBD2	few	CASRETSGSYEQYF	TGTGCCAGCAGAGAGACTAGCGGCTCCTACGAGCAGTACTTC
16	TRBJ2-3	TRBV4-1	TRBD2	-	CASSQVRAGDTDTQYF	TGCGCCAGCAGCCAAGTACGAGCGGGGGACACAGATACGCAGTATTTT
15	TRBJ2-7	TRBV7-9	TRBD2	-	CASSLGLAGGSEQYF	TGTGCCAGCAGCTTAGGACTAGCGGGAGGATCCGAGCAGTACTTC
12	TRBJ2-5	TRBV3-1/TRBV3-2	TRBD2	-	CAASSGQETQYF	TGTGCCGCCTCTAGCGGGCAAGAGACCCAGTACTTC
16	TRBJ2-2	TRBV7-2	TRBD2	-	CASSRQSGTSTGELFF	TGTGCCAGCAGCCGTCAATCCGGGACTAGCACCGGGGAGCTGTTTTTT
14	TRBJ1-2	TRBV7-9	-	-	CASSFWGEGYGYTF	TGTGCCAGCAGCTTTTGGGGAGAGGGCTATGGCTACACCTTC
15	TRBJ2-2	TRBV19	TRBD2	-	CASSIAGTIDGELFF	TGTGCCAGTAGTATAGCAGGGACTATTGACGGGGAGCTGTTTTTT
22	TRBJ2-1	TRBV12-5	TRBD2	-	CASGFQVPPSTSGRSSYNEQFF	TGTGCTAGTGGTTTCCAGGTCCCCCCCTCTACTAGCGGACGATCCTCCTACAATGAGCAGTTCTTC
13	TRBJ2-3	TRBV9	-	-	CASSVIDTDTQYF	TGTGCCAGCAGCGTAATAGATACAGATACGCAGTATTTT
14	TRBJ2-5	TRBV9	TRBD2	-	CASSPSGRGETQYF	TGTGCCAGCAGCCCCAGCGGGAGGGGAGAGACCCAGTACTTC
14	TRBJ1-1	TRBV9	-	-	CASSGGQTNTEAFF	TGTGCCAGCAGCGGGGGCCAGACGAACACTGAAGCTTTCTTT
14	TRBJ2-5	TRBV6-2/TRBV6-3	-	-	CASSYRRAEETQYF	TGTGCCAGCAGTTACAGGAGGGCCGAAGAGACCCAGTACTTC
17	TRBJ2-4	TRBV14	TRBD2	-	CASSQGGGRATKNIQYF	TGTGCCAGCAGCCAAGGAGGCGGGAGGGCCACCAAAAACATTCAGTACTTC
16	TRBJ1-2	TRBV20-1	-	few	CSASLGVKGGYYGYTF	TGCAGTGCTAGTCTGGGGGTGAAAGGGGGTTACTATGGCTACACCTTC
13	TRBJ1-2	TRBV5-1	-	few	CASSEWGDYGYTF	TGCGCCAGCTCTGAGTGGGGGGACTATGGCTACACCTTC
18	TRBJ2-2	TRBV5-1	TRBD2	few	CASSLIFREGTNTGELFF	TGCGCCAGCAGCTTGATCTTCCGGGAGGGTACGAACACCGGGGAGCTGTTTTTT
14	TRBJ2-6	TRBV7-3	-	-	CASSPGSGANVLTF	TGTGCCAGCAGCCCAGGCTCTGGGGCCAACGTCCTGACTTTC
15	TRBJ1-2	TRBV6-5	-	-	CASRDSGDRGYGYTF	TGTGCCAGCAGAGATTCAGGGGATCGCGGCTATGGCTACACCTTC
17	TRBJ1-1	TRBV6-2/TRBV6-3	TRBD1	-	CASSYSKNRGPNTEAFF	TGTGCCAGCAGTTACTCGAAAAACAGGGGTCCGAACACTGAAGCTTTCTTT
16	TRBJ2-3	TRBV9	-	-	CASSEGIAALTDTQYF	TGTGCCAGCAGTGAAGGGATAGCGGCCCTCACAGATACGCAGTATTTT
14	TRBJ1-1	TRBV7-2	-	-	CASSVGGFNTEAFF	TGTGCCAGCAGCGTAGGAGGCTTTAACACTGAAGCTTTCTTT
15	TRBJ2-7	TRBV10-1	TRBD1	-	CATLKTGGNSYEQYF	TGCGCCACCCTAAAGACAGGGGGGAACTCCTACGAGCAGTACTTC
18	TRBJ2-3	TRBV6-1	TRBD2	once	CASSAGLAGGSSTDTQYF	TGTGCCAGCAGTGCGGGACTAGCGGGAGGCTCTAGCACAGATACGCAGTATTTT
16	TRBJ2-3	TRBV9	-	-	CASSVGGRSPTDTQYF	TGTGCCAGCAGCGTAGGGGGGCGATCCCCGACAGATACGCAGTATTTT
16	TRBJ2-3	TRBV4-1	-	-	CASRPSGRGGEDTQYF	TGCGCCAGCAGGCCAAGTGGTAGGGGGGGTGAGGATACGCAGTATTTT
13	TRBJ2-7	TRBV28	TRBD1	-	CASKTGGFYEQYF	TGTGCCAGCAAAACAGGGGGCTTTTACGAGCAGTACTTC
16	TRBJ2-3	TRBV29-1	TRBD2	-	CSTKRLAGGRTDTQYF	TGCAGCACGAAGAGACTAGCGGGAGGGCGCACAGATACGCAGTATTTT
15	TRBJ1-4	TRBV19	TRBD1	-	CASSTTGGQNEKLFF	TGTGCCAGTAGTACCACAGGGGGCCAGAATGAAAAACTGTTTTTT
14	TRBJ1-1	TRBV7-2	TRBD1	-	CASSFRGWNTEAFF	TGTGCCAGCAGCTTCAGGGGGTGGAACACTGAAGCTTTCTTT
14	TRBJ2-1	TRBV6-2/TRBV6-3	TRBD2	-	CASSHSGSGNEQFF	TGTGCCAGCAGTCACAGCGGGAGTGGGAATGAGCAGTTCTTC
15	TRBJ1-1	TRBV19	TRBD1	once	CASSRGTGLSTEAFF	TGTGCCAGTAGTAGAGGGACAGGTTTGAGCACTGAAGCTTTCTTT
17	TRBJ2-5	TRBV4-2	-	-	CASSQEAKAGWGETQYF	TGTGCCAGCAGCCAAGAGGCCAAGGCGGGATGGGGAGAGACCCAGTACTTC
12	TRBJ1-2	TRBV6-5	TRBD1	-	CASTLGGNGYTF	TGTGCCAGCACCTTAGGGGGCAATGGCTACACCTTC
13	TRBJ1-1	TRBV6-5	-	-	CASSYSRGMDAFF	TGTGCCAGCAGTTACTCGAGGGGGATGGACGCTTTCTTT
13	TRBJ1-5	TRBV12-3/TRBV12-4	-	-	CASSSELNQPQHF	TGTGCCAGCAGTTCGGAGCTCAATCAGCCCCAGCATTTT
16	TRBJ1-1	TRBV7-9	-	-	CASRSGPQGRNTEAFF	TGTGCCAGCAGATCAGGGCCCCAGGGGAGGAACACTGAAGCTTTCTTT
14	TRBJ1-2	TRBV6-1	-	-	CASSEDQALYGYTF	TGTGCCAGCAGTGAAGACCAAGCACTCTATGGCTACACCTTC
15	TRBJ2-7	TRBV3-1/TRBV3-2	-	-	CASSQRSSLPYEQYF	TGTGCCAGCAGCCAAAGGAGCTCCCTGCCCTACGAGCAGTACTTC
15	TRBJ1-1	TRBV15	-	-	CATSRDYRADTEAFF	TGTGCCACCAGCAGAGACTACCGCGCTGACACTGAAGCTTTCTTT
14	TRBJ2-2	TRBV25-1	TRBD1	few	CASSGQGDTGELFF	TGTGCCAGCAGTGGACAGGGGGACACCGGGGAGCTGTTTTTT
13	TRBJ2-7	TRBV5-5	-	-	CASSLVADYEQYF	TGTGCCAGCAGCTTGGTAGCAGATTACGAGCAGTACTTC